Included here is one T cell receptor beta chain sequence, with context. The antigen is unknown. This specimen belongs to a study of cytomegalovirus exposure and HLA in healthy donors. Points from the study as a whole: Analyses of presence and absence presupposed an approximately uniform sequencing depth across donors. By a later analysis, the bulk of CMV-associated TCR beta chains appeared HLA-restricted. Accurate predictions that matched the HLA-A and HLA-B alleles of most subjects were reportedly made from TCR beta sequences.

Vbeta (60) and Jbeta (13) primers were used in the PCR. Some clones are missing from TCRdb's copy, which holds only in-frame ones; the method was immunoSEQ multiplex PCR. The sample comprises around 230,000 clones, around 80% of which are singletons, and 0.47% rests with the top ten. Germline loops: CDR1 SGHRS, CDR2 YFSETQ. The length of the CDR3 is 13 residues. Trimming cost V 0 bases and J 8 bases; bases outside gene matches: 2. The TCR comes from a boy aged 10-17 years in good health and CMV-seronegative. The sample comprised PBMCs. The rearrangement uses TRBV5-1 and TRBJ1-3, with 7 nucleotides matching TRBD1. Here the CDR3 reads CASSLGQGHTIYF. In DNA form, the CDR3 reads TGCGCCAGCAGCTTGGGACAGGGACACACCATATATTTT.